This TCR beta chain appears in the sequencing data of a study of T cell responses to AZD1222 COVID-19 vaccine. Study observations and caveats: Repertoire sampling was restricted to post-peak T cell response timepoints. Increased Spike-specific TCR breadth and depth were observed after two AZD1222 doses. Mostly white British, mostly female donors; authors suggested clonal diversity may be underestimated.

Investigators merged groups given second doses at roughly 4 or roughly 12 weeks. Concerning this clone: The antigen is not known.

CDR1 is MDHEN and CDR2 is SYDVKM in the germline V gene. There are 15 residues in the CDR3. The V segment lost 6 bases and the J segment 2 bases; nucleotides outside the gene matches: 4. The protocol was immunoSEQ multiplex PCR, while the TCRdb copy is restricted to in-frame clones and leaves out a portion. The sample carries roughly 120,000 clones, 92% recorded once. This clonotype originated in an adult who received the AZD1222 COVID-19 vaccine. The specimen was peripheral blood, collected 28 days after the second AZD1222 dose. The chain couples TRBV28 to TRBJ1-5, with TRBD1 matching 10 bases. The CDR3 coding sequence is TGTGCCAGCAGCCTAGGGACAGGGGGCAATCAGCCCCAGCATTTT. It is translated as CASSLGTGGNQPQHF.